This T cell receptor beta chain is from a study of T cells in Graves' hyperthyroidism and ophthalmopathy. The study, taken as a whole, reports: Appearing also in blood were most of the thyroid clonotypes expanded above 0.001.

RNA transcripts yielded amplified TCR beta CDR3 regions. Initially, a first-round RT-PCR of the TCR CDR3 employed the HTBI primer set. TCRdb recomputed calls from the multiplex PCR reads with MiXCR, one row per CDR3 protein. This table holds approximately 590,000 distinct CDR3 sequences, around 46% found once. Comment on this clonotype: Its antigen is as yet unknown.

Germline assignment: CDR1 LGHNA and CDR2 YSLEER. Trimming took off 0 bases at V and 5 bases at J, with 17 bases between the two ends. The CDR3 totals 16 residues. This clonotype originated in a woman in her late teens or twenties with Graves' hyperthyroidism. The genes are TRBV4-3 and TRBJ2-7, with D hard to call. Sequenced input: peripheral blood or thyroid tissue (not recorded which). The CDR3 region is CASSQDRLAPQDEQYF. The CDR3, as DNA: TGCGCCAGCAGCCAAGATAGATTGGCCCCGCAGGACGAGCAGTACTTC.